Listed below are T cell receptor beta chains from one sample, sequenced in a study of T cell clones after liver transplantation. TCRdb's table, derived via immunoSEQ multiplex PCR, lists solely in-frame clones and lacks some. The table lists tens of thousands of clones, less than 85% of them singletons. Here the sequenced sample was CD4+ T cells from blood, taken at the 22-month timepoint. The receptors here all came from a human patient who received a liver transplant. The graft donor may have given rise to some T cells. Both conserved end residues are part of each CDR3. D genes are given only for firm matches. A clone size is listed for some rows: how often the clone was seen (once, few, many), or a class if it is expanded.

V gene	J gene	clone size	D gene	CDR3 protein	CDR3 DNA
TRBV6-6	TRBJ2-7	.	.	CATNTERTDSYEQYF	TGTGCCACAAACACCGAACGGACAGACTCCTACGAGCAGTACTTC
TRBV6-1	TRBJ2-7	.	TRBD1	CASSDRGTGSYEQYF	TGTGCCAGCAGTGACCGGGGGACAGGATCCTACGAGCAGTACTTC
TRBV6-6	TRBJ1-1	.	TRBD1	CASKAGTGVLNTEAFF	TGTGCCAGCAAAGCGGGGACAGGGGTTCTAAACACTGAAGCTTTCTTT
TRBV9	TRBJ1-6	once	.	CASSVALDNSPLHF	TGTGCCAGCAGCGTAGCATTGGATAATTCACCCCTCCACTTT
TRBV7-9	TRBJ1-1	.	.	CASSSWTENTEAFF	TGTGCCAGCAGCTCTTGGACAGAGAACACTGAAGCTTTCTTT
TRBV7-3	TRBJ2-5	.	.	CASSLTERVETQYF	TGTGCCAGCAGCTTAACGGAGCGAGTGGAGACCCAGTACTTC
TRBV5-1	TRBJ2-3	.	.	CASSYEGRGSTDTQYF	TGCGCCAGCAGCTACGAGGGACGGGGTAGCACAGATACGCAGTATTTT
TRBV9	TRBJ2-5	.	TRBD2	CASSVGASGGAGETQYF	TGTGCCAGCAGCGTAGGGGCTAGCGGGGGGGCCGGAGAGACCCAGTACTTC
TRBV5-1	TRBJ2-3	.	.	CASSSEPGLYTDTQYF	TGCGCCAGCAGCAGCGAACCGGGACTCTATACGGATACGCAGTATTTT
TRBV5-5	TRBJ1-2	.	.	CASSLYVLGGYTF	TGTGCCAGCAGCTTGTACGTTCTAGGGGGCTACACCTTC
TRBV25-1	TRBJ2-5	.	.	CASKKPGRQETQYF	TGTGCCAGCAAGAAGCCGGGTCGCCAAGAGACCCAGTACTTC
TRBV21-1	TRBJ2-5	.	.	CASSKVARPKTQYF	TGTGCCAGCAGCAAAGTGGCCCGCCCAAAGACCCAGTACTTC
TRBV19	TRBJ1-1	.	.	CASRFGARNTEAFF	TGTGCCAGTAGGTTCGGGGCCCGGAACACTGAAGCTTTCTTT
TRBV4-2	TRBJ2-6	.	TRBD2	CASSQAGGGSGANVLTF	TGTGCCAGCAGCCAAGCGGGGGGGGGCTCTGGGGCCAACGTCCTGACTTTC
TRBV19	TRBJ1-2	.	.	CASTSQSGFYGYTF	TGTGCCAGTACCAGCCAATCAGGGTTCTATGGCTACACCTTC
TRBV4-3	TRBJ1-1	.	.	CASSGGGSGSKNTEAFF	TGCGCCAGCAGCGGTGGGGGTTCGGGCAGCAAGAACACTGAAGCTTTCTTT
TRBV2	TRBJ2-5	.	TRBD1	CASRAGTGDQETQYF	TGTGCCAGCAGAGCCGGGACAGGGGATCAGGAGACCCAGTACTTC
TRBV6-5	TRBJ1-2	.	.	CASSYGGEVSGYTF	TGTGCCAGCAGTTATGGGGGTGAGGTTTCTGGCTACACCTTC
TRBV7-2	TRBJ2-1	once	.	CASSLRQADNEQFF	TGTGCCAGCAGCCTACGACAGGCGGACAATGAGCAGTTCTTC
TRBV6-5	TRBJ2-4	.	.	CASTRPGRMDIQYF	TGTGCCAGCACCAGACCGGGAAGGATGGACATTCAGTACTTC
TRBV20-1	TRBJ1-5	.	.	CRWSQPQHF	TGCCGATGGTCACAGCCCCAGCATTTT
TRBV9	TRBJ2-2	.	.	CASSAPGETGELFF	TGTGCCAGCAGCGCCCCGGGGGAGACCGGGGAGCTGTTTTTT
TRBV5-1	TRBJ1-1	.	.	CASSLSGSMNTEAFF	TGCGCCAGCAGCTTGAGTGGCAGCATGAACACTGAAGCTTTCTTT
TRBV11-2	TRBJ2-3	.	.	CASSRNTASTDTQYF	TGTGCCAGCAGCCGAAATACGGCTAGCACAGATACGCAGTATTTT
TRBV5-6	TRBJ2-7	once	.	CASSLTRVSEQYF	TGTGCCAGCAGCTTGACCAGGGTGAGCGAGCAGTACTTC
TRBV2	TRBJ1-3	once	.	CASSRDRSSGNTIYF	TGTGCCAGCAGTCGGGACCGCAGCTCTGGAAACACCATATATTTT
TRBV15	TRBJ2-1	.	TRBD1	CATSTPRGSNEQFF	TGTGCCACCAGCACCCCCAGGGGGAGTAATGAGCAGTTCTTC
TRBV4-1	TRBJ1-1	.	.	CASSQGGPRLWTEAFF	TGCGCCAGCAGCCAAGGCGGACCGCGTCTGTGGACTGAAGCTTTCTTT
TRBV7-8	TRBJ2-7	.	.	CASSLGEGVYEQYF	TGTGCCAGCAGCTTAGGGGAGGGGGTGTACGAGCAGTACTTC
TRBV7-3	TRBJ2-1	.	.	CASSLTPGAGDEQFF	TGTGCCAGCAGCTTAACTCCAGGGGCCGGGGATGAGCAGTTCTTC
TRBV5-6	TRBJ2-5	few	TRBD1	CASSWPTGGFETQYF	TGTGCCAGCAGCTGGCCGACAGGGGGATTCGAGACCCAGTACTTC
TRBV7-2	TRBJ2-3	.	.	CASSFFRRGGDTQYF	TGTGCCAGCAGCTTTTTTCGCCGAGGTGGCGATACGCAGTATTTT
TRBV28	TRBJ1-4	.	TRBD1	CASSLWPDREPEKLFF	TGTGCCAGCAGTTTATGGCCGGACAGGGAACCGGAAAAACTGTTTTTT
TRBV18	TRBJ1-6	.	TRBD1	CASSPQGADSPLHF	TGTGCCAGCTCACCACAGGGGGCGGATTCACCCCTCCACTTT
TRBV19	TRBJ2-1	.	TRBD2	CASSIPRGRGAPNEQFF	TGTGCCAGTAGTATACCCCGTGGGCGGGGGGCTCCCAATGAGCAGTTCTTC
TRBV11-2	TRBJ1-3	.	TRBD1	CASSSTRQGAGNTIYF	TGTGCCAGCAGCTCTACCAGACAGGGGGCGGGAAACACCATATATTTT
TRBV18	TRBJ1-1	.	.	CASSPGHRTEAFF	TGTGCCAGCTCACCGGGGCACCGGACTGAAGCTTTCTTT
TRBV6-1	TRBJ2-7	once	.	CASSGGSRVNRAYEQYF	TGTGCCAGCAGTGGAGGGAGCAGGGTAAATAGGGCCTACGAGCAGTACTTC
TRBV7-2	TRBJ1-1	.	.	CASSSPPRGNTEAFF	TGTGCCAGCAGCTCTCCACCTAGGGGGAACACTGAAGCTTTCTTT
TRBV28	TRBJ1-1	few	.	CASRPGGLTEAFF	TGTGCCAGCAGGCCCGGGGGGCTTACTGAAGCTTTCTTT
TRBV6-6	TRBJ1-1	.	.	CASSYSRNTEAFF	TGTGCCAGCAGTTACTCGAGGAACACTGAAGCTTTCTTT
TRBV7-8	TRBJ2-7	.	TRBD2	CASSGFSGSAYEQYF	TGTGCCAGCAGCGGCTTTAGCGGGAGTGCCTACGAGCAGTACTTC
TRBV5-1	TRBJ2-7	.	.	CASSRSEEFREQYF	TGCGCCAGCAGCCGCAGCGAGGAATTCCGTGAGCAGTACTTC
TRBV5-4	TRBJ2-7	once	TRBD1	CASSSGTDSYEQYF	TGTGCCAGCAGCTCCGGGACAGACTCCTACGAGCAGTACTTC
TRBV11-3	TRBJ2-1	.	TRBD1	CASSLGGTGVYEQFF	TGTGCCAGCAGCTTGGGGGGGACAGGGGTTTATGAGCAGTTCTTC